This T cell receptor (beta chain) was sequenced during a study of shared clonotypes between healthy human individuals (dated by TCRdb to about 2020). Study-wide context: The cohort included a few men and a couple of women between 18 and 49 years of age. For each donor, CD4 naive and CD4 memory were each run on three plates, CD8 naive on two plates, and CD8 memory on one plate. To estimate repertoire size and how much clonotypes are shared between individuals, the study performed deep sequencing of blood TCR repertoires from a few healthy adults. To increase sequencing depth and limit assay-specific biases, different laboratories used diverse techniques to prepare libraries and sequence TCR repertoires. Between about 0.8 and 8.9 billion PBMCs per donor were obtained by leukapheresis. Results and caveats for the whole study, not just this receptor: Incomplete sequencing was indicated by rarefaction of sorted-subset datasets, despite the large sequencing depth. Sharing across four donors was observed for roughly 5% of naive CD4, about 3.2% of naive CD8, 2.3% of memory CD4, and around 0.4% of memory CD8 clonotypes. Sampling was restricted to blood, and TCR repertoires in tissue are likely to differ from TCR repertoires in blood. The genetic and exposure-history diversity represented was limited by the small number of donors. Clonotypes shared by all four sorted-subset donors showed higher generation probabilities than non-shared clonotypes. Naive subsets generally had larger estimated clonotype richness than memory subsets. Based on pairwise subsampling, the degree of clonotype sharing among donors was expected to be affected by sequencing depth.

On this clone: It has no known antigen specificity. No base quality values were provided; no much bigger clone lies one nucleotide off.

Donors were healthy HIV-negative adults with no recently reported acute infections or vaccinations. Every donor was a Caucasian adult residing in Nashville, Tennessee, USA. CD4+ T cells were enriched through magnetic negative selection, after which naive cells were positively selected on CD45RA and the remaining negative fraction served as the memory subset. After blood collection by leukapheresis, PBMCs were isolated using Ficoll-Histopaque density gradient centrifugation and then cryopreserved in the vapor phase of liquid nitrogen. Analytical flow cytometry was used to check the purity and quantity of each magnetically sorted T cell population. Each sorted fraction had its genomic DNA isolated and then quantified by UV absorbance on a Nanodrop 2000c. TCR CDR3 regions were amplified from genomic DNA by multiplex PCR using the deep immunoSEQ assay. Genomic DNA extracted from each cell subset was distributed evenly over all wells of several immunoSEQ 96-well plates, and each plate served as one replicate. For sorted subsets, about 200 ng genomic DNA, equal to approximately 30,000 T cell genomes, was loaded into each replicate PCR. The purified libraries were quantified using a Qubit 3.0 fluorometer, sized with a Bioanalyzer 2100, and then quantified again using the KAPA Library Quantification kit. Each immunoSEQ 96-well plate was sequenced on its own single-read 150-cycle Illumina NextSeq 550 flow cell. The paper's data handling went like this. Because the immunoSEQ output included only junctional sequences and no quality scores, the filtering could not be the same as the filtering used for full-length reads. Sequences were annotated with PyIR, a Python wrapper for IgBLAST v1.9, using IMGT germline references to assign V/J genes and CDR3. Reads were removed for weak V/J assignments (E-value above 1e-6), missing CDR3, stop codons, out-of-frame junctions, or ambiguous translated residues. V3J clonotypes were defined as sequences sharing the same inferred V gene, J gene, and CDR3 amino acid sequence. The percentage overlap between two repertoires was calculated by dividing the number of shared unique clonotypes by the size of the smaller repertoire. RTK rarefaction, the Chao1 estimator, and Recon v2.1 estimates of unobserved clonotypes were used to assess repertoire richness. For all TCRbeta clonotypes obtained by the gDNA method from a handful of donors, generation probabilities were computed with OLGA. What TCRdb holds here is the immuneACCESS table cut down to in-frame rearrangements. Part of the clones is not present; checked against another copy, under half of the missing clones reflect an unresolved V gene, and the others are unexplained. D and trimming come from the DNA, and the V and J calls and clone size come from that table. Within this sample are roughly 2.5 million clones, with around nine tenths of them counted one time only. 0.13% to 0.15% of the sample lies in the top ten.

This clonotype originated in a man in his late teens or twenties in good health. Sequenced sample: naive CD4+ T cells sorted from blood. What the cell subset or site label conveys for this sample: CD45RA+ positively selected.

The CDR3 region has the sequence CASSPPGQPGNIQYF. In nucleotides, the sequence is TGTGCCAGCTCACCACCGGGGCAACCTGGGAACATTCAGTACTTC. The rearrangement combines TRBV18 with TRBJ2-4, and TRBD1 may be the D gene, going by 5 matching bases. The CDR3, from cysteine to phenylalanine, totals 15 residues. Only the CDR3 part of the read is kept: 45 bases, read in frame from the first base. V is pared back by 0 bases and J by 7 bases, with 13 bases lying between the germline termini. CDR1 and CDR2, per the germline V gene, are KGHSH and LQKENI.